This T cell receptor (beta chain) comes out of a study of cytomegalovirus exposure and HLA in healthy donors. Details on this clone: What it binds is not known.

Trimming removed 2 bases from V and 9 bases from J; junction bases left unmatched: 7. Germline values: CDR1 SGHAT, CDR2 FQNNGV. This CDR3 region has 15 residues. The PCR employed 60 Vbeta primers together with 13 Jbeta primers. Profiled with immunoSEQ multiplex PCR; TCRdb holds only in-frame clones, not every one. The sample has about 200,000 clones, 86% seen once. The study, taken as a whole, reports: CMV antigen specificity of a few CMV-associated chains was confirmed in vitro.

The specimen sequenced was PBMCs. The TCR originated in a woman younger than 45 in good health and CMV-seronegative. V usage is TRBV11-2 and J usage is TRBJ2-1; 10 nucleotides align to TRBD2. The CDR3 here is CASSLLAGEVGEQFF. CDR3 in DNA: TGTGCCAGCAGCTTACTAGCGGGGGAGGTTGGTGAGCAGTTCTTC.